The 8 T cell receptor beta chains given below trace back to one sample, sequenced in a study of T cell responses to AZD1222 COVID-19 vaccine. Generated by immunoSEQ multiplex PCR, the TCRdb table keeps only in-frame clones and is missing some. The sample yields about 110,000 clones, about nine tenths seen once. The sample in question was peripheral blood, obtained on day 0 of AZD1222 vaccination. Every receptor here comes from an adult in good health.

This chain uses TRBV6-5 with TRBJ1-1; D uncertain. This CDR3 contains 14 residues. Germline lookup yields CDR1 MNHEY and CDR2 SVGAGI. Trimming shortened V by 6 bases and J by 4 bases, and 15 bases separated the two germline ends. The CDR3 DNA follows: TGTGCCAGCAGCTATCTGGGAGAGGGCACTGAAGCTTTCTTT. Protein: CASSYLGEGTEAFF.

The chain has TRBV9 and TRBJ2-7, with TRBD1 matching 7 bases. The CDR3 covers 15 residues. Germline-derived CDR1 and CDR2 are SGDLS and YYNGEE. V gave up 0 bases and J gave up 3 bases; unmatched junction bases: 6. The CDR3 coding sequence is TGTGCCAGCAGCGTAGGGGGACAGCTTTTCTACGAGCAGTACTTC. This codes for CASSVGGQLFYEQYF.

The CDR3 DNA follows: TGTGCCACCAGTGATTTGAGGGGAACTAACTATGGCTACACCTTC. This encodes CATSDLRGTNYGYTF. The J gene is TRBJ1-2, the V gene TRBV24-1, with a tentative D call TRBD1 (5 bases). V lost 0 bases and J 0 bases, leaving 7 bases between the germline ends. This CDR3 spans 15 amino acids. Germline loops: CDR1 KGHDR, CDR2 SFDVKD.

This sequence joins TRBV7-8 and TRBJ2-7, with 7 bases fitting TRBD1. J lost 6 bases, V lost 5 bases, and 4 bases had no gene match. Germline CDR1 and CDR2: SGHVS and FQNEAQ. The CDR3 is 12 amino acids. This CDR3 reads CASSPDRAEQYF. For the CDR3, the DNA is TGTGCCAGCAGCCCCGACAGGGCCGAGCAGTACTTC. The full variable domain, with the rest looked up from reference TRBV7-8 and TRBJ2-7, is GAGVSQSPRYKVAKRGQDVALRCDPISGHVSLFWYQQALGQGPEFLTYFQNEAQLDKSGLPSDRFFAERPEGSVSTLKIQRTQQEDSAVYLCASSPDRAEQYFGPGTRLTVT.

V gene TRBV5-6 combines with J gene TRBJ1-2; 10 nucleotides match TRBD1. The CDR3 runs to 15 residues. Trimming took 2 bases from V and 7 from J; bases not matched to a gene: 8. Germline CDR1 SGHDT, CDR2 YYEEEE. CDR3 nucleotides: TGTGCCAGCAGCTTTGCTTGGGACAGGGGATTTGGCTACACCTTC. Amino acids: CASSFAWDRGFGYTF.

The chain has TRBV18 and TRBJ2-7, with unresolved D. V was trimmed by 0 bases and J by 7 bases, leaving 13 bases between them. CDR1 and CDR2 (germline): KGHSH, LQKENI. CDR3 length: 14 residues. The CDR3 spells CASSPPVMLGEQYF. The CDR3 DNA is TGTGCCAGCTCACCACCGGTTATGCTCGGAGAGCAGTACTTC.

CDR3 coding DNA: TGTGCCAGCTCATCCCGGGGTAGCTCCTACGAGCAGTACTTC. Amino acids: CASSSRGSSYEQYF. The V gene is TRBV18, the J gene TRBJ2-7; a possible D gene is TRBD2 (5 bases). Trimming stripped 5 bases from V and 0 bases from J, with 11 bases between. This CDR3 spans 14 amino acids. Germline V gene data show CDR1 as KGHSH and CDR2 as LQKENI.

This chain links TRBV29-1 with TRBJ2-5, with a weak D call TRBD2 (5 bases). V was shortened by 4 bases and J by 1 base, with 13 bases between the two germline ends. CDR3 size: 14 residues. Germline CDR1 and CDR2: SQVTM and ANQGSEA. CDR3 amino acids: CSVVGRLRQETQYF. The DNA for the CDR3 is TGCAGCGTTGTGGGCAGACTACGCCAAGAGACCCAGTACTTC.